A selection of T cell receptor beta chains follows, all from one sample in a study of T cell repertoires in cytomegalovirus infection. Via MiXCR, TCRdb re-called the reads, giving one row per CDR3 protein. The sample lists more than 400,000 distinct CDR3 sequences; about 30% were seen once. Input material: PBMCs. The receptor set was obtained from a human donor in good health (CMV status not recorded). Some clones in this sample may be carry-over from other donors' samples. Each CDR3 is given with its conserved first and last residue. The order of the fields is D gene, J gene, clone size, V gene, CDR3 protein, CDR3 DNA. D genes are given only for firm matches. Only some rows state a clone size, as once, few, many or a class for expanded clones.

d_gene: -; j_gene: TRBJ2-3; abundance: -; v_gene: TRBV7-9; CDR3aa: CASSPPLASTDTQYF; CDR3nt: TGTGCCAGCAGCCCCCCCCTTGCTTCCACAGATACGCAGTATTTT
d_gene: TRBD2; j_gene: TRBJ2-4; abundance: few; v_gene: TRBV6-5; CDR3aa: CASSYSTSGGRVGIQYF; CDR3nt: TGTGCCAGCAGTTACTCGACTTCTGGCGGGAGGGTTGGCATTCAGTACTTC
d_gene: TRBD1; j_gene: TRBJ2-3; abundance: -; v_gene: TRBV2; CDR3aa: CASSERRQGPDTQYF; CDR3nt: TGTGCCAGCAGTGAACGGAGACAGGGGCCAGATACGCAGTATTTT
d_gene: TRBD1; j_gene: TRBJ2-6; abundance: few; v_gene: TRBV6-6; CDR3aa: CASKTGATLSSGANVLTF; CDR3nt: TGTGCCAGCAAAACAGGGGCAACCCTTAGCTCTGGGGCCAACGTCCTGACTTTC
d_gene: TRBD1; j_gene: TRBJ1-2; abundance: few; v_gene: TRBV4-1; CDR3aa: CASSQETGDDYGYTF; CDR3nt: TGCGCCAGCAGCCAAGAAACAGGGGACGACTATGGCTACACCTTC
d_gene: -; j_gene: TRBJ2-2; abundance: -; v_gene: TRBV7-9; CDR3aa: CASSPRRNTGELFF; CDR3nt: TGTGCCAGCAGCCCCCGGCGGAACACCGGGGAGCTGTTTTTT
d_gene: -; j_gene: TRBJ2-6; abundance: -; v_gene: TRBV12-3/TRBV12-4; CDR3aa: CASSLFGAGANVLTF; CDR3nt: TGTGCCAGCAGTTTATTTGGTGCTGGGGCCAACGTCCTGACTTTC
d_gene: TRBD1; j_gene: TRBJ2-7; abundance: -; v_gene: TRBV10-3; CDR3aa: CAISGTGDPYEQYF; CDR3nt: TGTGCCATCAGCGGGACAGGCGATCCGTACGAGCAGTACTTC
d_gene: -; j_gene: TRBJ2-7; abundance: many; v_gene: TRBV7-2; CDR3aa: CASSSRPDEQYF; CDR3nt: TGTGCCAGCAGTTCTAGACCCGACGAGCAGTACTTC
d_gene: TRBD2; j_gene: TRBJ2-7; abundance: -; v_gene: TRBV18; CDR3aa: CASSPFGPGRGGYEQYF; CDR3nt: TGTGCCAGCTCACCATTTGGTCCTGGGAGGGGAGGCTACGAGCAGTACTTC
d_gene: TRBD1; j_gene: TRBJ2-1; abundance: -; v_gene: TRBV7-9; CDR3aa: CASSAPPGTAPWDEQFF; CDR3nt: TGTGCCAGCAGCGCCCCCCCAGGGACAGCCCCTTGGGATGAGCAGTTCTTC
d_gene: -; j_gene: TRBJ1-4; abundance: -; v_gene: TRBV14; CDR3aa: CASSQDLLGGRREKLFF; CDR3nt: TGTGCCAGCAGCCAAGACCTTCTAGGCGGACGACGGGAAAAACTGTTTTTT
d_gene: TRBD1; j_gene: TRBJ2-1; abundance: -; v_gene: TRBV10-3; CDR3aa: CAIRTGTGRDEQFF; CDR3nt: TGTGCCATCAGGACCGGGACAGGGCGCGATGAGCAGTTCTTC
d_gene: TRBD1; j_gene: TRBJ2-1; abundance: -; v_gene: TRBV10-3; CDR3aa: CAIGTGRNNEQFF; CDR3nt: TGTGCCATCGGGACAGGGAGAAACAATGAGCAGTTCTTC
d_gene: TRBD2; j_gene: TRBJ2-3; abundance: few; v_gene: TRBV7-4; CDR3aa: CASSLAGIPLAGHKSTDTQYF; CDR3nt: TGTGCCAGCAGCTTAGCAGGCATTCCACTAGCGGGACACAAGAGCACAGATACGCAGTATTTT
d_gene: TRBD1; j_gene: TRBJ2-3; abundance: many; v_gene: TRBV12-3/TRBV12-4; CDR3aa: CASSLSDRRLRDTQYF; CDR3nt: TGTGCCAGCAGTTTATCGGACAGGCGCCTCAGGGATACGCAGTATTTT
d_gene: -; j_gene: TRBJ2-1; abundance: -; v_gene: TRBV28; CDR3aa: CASSLFWGNNEQFF; CDR3nt: TGTGCCAGCAGTTTATTTTGGGGTAACAATGAGCAGTTCTTC
d_gene: TRBD2; j_gene: TRBJ2-1; abundance: many; v_gene: TRBV7-2; CDR3aa: CASSLGLAGGTINEQFF; CDR3nt: TGTGCCAGCAGCTTAGGACTAGCGGGAGGGACCATCAATGAGCAGTTCTTC
d_gene: TRBD2; j_gene: TRBJ2-3; abundance: -; v_gene: TRBV16; CDR3aa: CASSQLRESDTQYF; CDR3nt: TGTGCCAGCAGCCAATTGCGGGAGTCAGATACGCAGTATTTT
d_gene: -; j_gene: TRBJ1-2; abundance: few; v_gene: TRBV7-9; CDR3aa: CASSLTTENYGYTF; CDR3nt: TGTGCCAGCAGCTTAACGACAGAGAACTATGGCTACACCTTC
d_gene: TRBD2; j_gene: TRBJ2-7; abundance: few; v_gene: TRBV6-2/TRBV6-3; CDR3aa: CASSYEAGNVYEQYF; CDR3nt: TGTGCCAGCAGTTACGAAGCGGGAAATGTCTACGAGCAGTACTTC
d_gene: -; j_gene: TRBJ1-2; abundance: few; v_gene: TRBV29-1; CDR3aa: CSARTGGGYGYTF; CDR3nt: TGCAGCGCCCGAACAGGTGGTGGCTATGGCTACACCTTC
d_gene: -; j_gene: TRBJ2-3; abundance: few; v_gene: TRBV6-2/TRBV6-3; CDR3aa: CASVAEQSTDTQYF; CDR3nt: TGTGCCAGCGTGGCGGAACAAAGCACAGATACGCAGTATTTT
d_gene: -; j_gene: TRBJ2-2; abundance: few; v_gene: TRBV7-2; CDR3aa: CASSLRGGGGSTGELFF; CDR3nt: TGTGCCAGCAGTTTGAGGGGAGGGGGCGGTAGCACCGGGGAGCTGTTTTTT
d_gene: -; j_gene: TRBJ1-5; abundance: -; v_gene: TRBV7-9; CDR3aa: CASSSGTAENQPQHF; CDR3nt: TGTGCCAGCAGCTCCGGGACGGCGGAAAATCAGCCCCAGCATTTT
d_gene: TRBD2; j_gene: TRBJ2-1; abundance: few; v_gene: TRBV11-2; CDR3aa: CASSPLLAAKDEQFF; CDR3nt: TGTGCCAGCAGCCCGCTCCTAGCGGCCAAAGATGAGCAGTTCTTC
d_gene: TRBD1; j_gene: TRBJ1-4; abundance: few; v_gene: TRBV19; CDR3aa: CASSRTGGQEKLFF; CDR3nt: TGTGCCAGTAGTCGAACAGGGGGCCAGGAAAAACTGTTTTTT
d_gene: TRBD1; j_gene: TRBJ2-7; abundance: -; v_gene: TRBV28; CDR3aa: CASSSWTGKVADEQYF; CDR3nt: TGTGCCAGCAGTTCCTGGACAGGGAAGGTAGCGGACGAGCAGTACTTC
d_gene: -; j_gene: TRBJ1-6; abundance: few; v_gene: TRBV20-1; CDR3aa: CSARSGSERGSPLHF; CDR3nt: TGCAGTGCTAGGTCGGGGTCAGAAAGGGGTTCACCCCTCCACTTT
d_gene: -; j_gene: TRBJ2-2; abundance: few; v_gene: TRBV7-3; CDR3aa: CASSPYSDTGELFF; CDR3nt: TGTGCCAGCAGCCCCTACTCGGACACCGGGGAGCTGTTTTTT
d_gene: -; j_gene: TRBJ1-4; abundance: -; v_gene: TRBV2; CDR3aa: CASRRLGVETNEKLFF; CDR3nt: TGTGCCAGCAGGAGGCTAGGGGTGGAGACTAATGAAAAACTGTTTTTT
d_gene: TRBD2; j_gene: TRBJ2-3; abundance: -; v_gene: TRBV5-4; CDR3aa: CASSSGIAGGTDTQYF; CDR3nt: TGTGCCAGCAGCTCCGGGATAGCGGGAGGCACAGATACGCAGTATTTT
d_gene: TRBD2; j_gene: TRBJ2-3; abundance: -; v_gene: TRBV20-1; CDR3aa: CSADGAGGVTDTQYF; CDR3nt: TGCAGTGCAGATGGTGCGGGAGGAGTCACAGATACGCAGTATTTT
d_gene: -; j_gene: TRBJ2-3; abundance: -; v_gene: TRBV6-8; CDR3aa: CASREGHGTDTQYF; CDR3nt: TGTGCCAGCAGAGAGGGCCATGGCACAGATACGCAGTATTTT
d_gene: -; j_gene: TRBJ1-1; abundance: -; v_gene: TRBV7-8; CDR3aa: CASRQVGGTEAFF; CDR3nt: TGTGCCAGCAGGCAGGTCGGTGGCACTGAAGCTTTCTTT
d_gene: TRBD1; j_gene: TRBJ1-2; abundance: once; v_gene: TRBV19; CDR3aa: CASRIQGAYGYTF; CDR3nt: TGTGCCAGTAGGATACAGGGGGCCTATGGCTACACCTTC
d_gene: TRBD2; j_gene: TRBJ2-1; abundance: few; v_gene: TRBV12-3/TRBV12-4; CDR3aa: CASSPGTSGRARFF; CDR3nt: TGTGCCAGCAGCCCCGGGACTAGCGGGAGGGCGAGGTTCTTC
d_gene: -; j_gene: TRBJ2-7; abundance: many; v_gene: TRBV7-9; CDR3aa: CASSRLEGLNEQYF; CDR3nt: TGTGCCAGCAGCCGTCTCGAGGGGCTGAACGAGCAGTACTTC
d_gene: TRBD2; j_gene: TRBJ2-7; abundance: many; v_gene: TRBV2; CDR3aa: CASSRLAGGYEQYF; CDR3nt: TGTGCCAGCAGCCGACTAGCGGGCGGCTACGAGCAGTACTTC
d_gene: -; j_gene: TRBJ2-5; abundance: few; v_gene: TRBV6-5; CDR3aa: CASSSGTSQETQYF; CDR3nt: TGTGCCAGCAGTTCCGGGACGTCGCAAGAGACCCAGTACTTC
d_gene: -; j_gene: TRBJ2-5; abundance: few; v_gene: TRBV5-1; CDR3aa: CASSPGLMQETQYF; CDR3nt: TGCGCCAGCAGCCCCGGACTGATGCAAGAGACCCAGTACTTC
d_gene: -; j_gene: TRBJ1-1; abundance: -; v_gene: TRBV7-9; CDR3aa: CASRPHKGTEAFF; CDR3nt: TGTGCCAGCCGGCCCCATAAAGGCACTGAAGCTTTCTTT
d_gene: -; j_gene: TRBJ1-2; abundance: -; v_gene: TRBV24-1; CDR3aa: CATSDWGAGYTF; CDR3nt: TGTGCCACCAGTGATTGGGGGGCCGGCTACACCTTC
d_gene: -; j_gene: TRBJ1-5; abundance: -; v_gene: TRBV7-2; CDR3aa: CASSRALYQPQHF; CDR3nt: TGTGCCAGCAGCCGGGCCCTATATCAGCCCCAGCATTTT
d_gene: -; j_gene: TRBJ1-1; abundance: -; v_gene: TRBV7-9; CDR3aa: CASTDNTEAFF; CDR3nt: TGTGCCAGCACCGATAACACTGAAGCTTTCTTT
d_gene: -; j_gene: TRBJ2-6; abundance: few; v_gene: TRBV7-9; CDR3aa: CASSRSSDGANVLTF; CDR3nt: TGTGCCAGCAGTCGTAGTTCGGACGGGGCCAACGTCCTGACTTTC
d_gene: -; j_gene: TRBJ1-1; abundance: -; v_gene: TRBV24-1; CDR3aa: CATSDVGDTEAFF; CDR3nt: TGTGCCACCAGTGATGTCGGGGACACTGAAGCTTTCTTT
d_gene: TRBD1; j_gene: TRBJ1-1; abundance: -; v_gene: TRBV7-9; CDR3aa: CASSIQQGARTEAFF; CDR3nt: TGTGCCAGCAGCATACAGCAGGGGGCTAGGACTGAAGCTTTCTTT
d_gene: -; j_gene: TRBJ1-1; abundance: -; v_gene: TRBV4-3; CDR3aa: CASSTGKRMGSTEAFF; CDR3nt: TGCGCCAGCAGCACAGGGAAAAGAATGGGAAGTACTGAAGCTTTCTTT
d_gene: -; j_gene: TRBJ2-1; abundance: few; v_gene: TRBV6-6; CDR3aa: CASAGLRNNEQFF; CDR3nt: TGTGCCAGCGCAGGGTTGCGGAACAATGAGCAGTTCTTC
d_gene: -; j_gene: TRBJ2-1; abundance: -; v_gene: TRBV4-1; CDR3aa: CASSQVIASANEQFF; CDR3nt: TGCGCCAGCAGCCAAGTCATCGCTAGCGCCAATGAGCAGTTCTTC
d_gene: -; j_gene: TRBJ2-2; abundance: few; v_gene: TRBV6-8; CDR3aa: CASSYSSWTGELFF; CDR3nt: TGTGCCAGCAGTTACTCGAGCTGGACCGGGGAGCTGTTTTTT
d_gene: -; j_gene: TRBJ2-3; abundance: many; v_gene: TRBV7-2; CDR3aa: CASSLRYTQYF; CDR3nt: TGTGCCAGCAGCTTGCGATATACGCAGTATTTT
d_gene: TRBD1; j_gene: TRBJ1-2; abundance: few; v_gene: TRBV29-1; CDR3aa: CSVVSGQGMNYGYTF; CDR3nt: TGCAGCGTCGTATCTGGACAGGGGATGAACTATGGCTACACCTTC